This record looks at one T cell receptor beta chain sequence and its context. Germline CDR1 is ENHRY and CDR2 is SYGVKD. The CDR3 runs to 16 residues. Trimming shortened V by 6 bases and J by 0 bases, and 12 bases separated the two germline ends. The data are from a study of blood T cell repertoires in COVID-19. Libraries were prepared by immunoSEQ multiplex PCR; TCRdb keeps only in-frame clonotypes and omits some of them. The sample lists 200,000 to 250,000 clones, about 88% occurring once. The TCR originated in a woman aged 50 to 65 with COVID-19, enrolled during active disease. The chain recombines TRBV10-3 with TRBJ2-6; D possibly corresponds to TRBD1 (6 bases). The material sequenced was peripheral blood. The CDR3 DNA reads as TGTGCCATCAGCCACTACAGGGACTCTGGGGCCAACGTCCTGACTTTC. Protein: CAISHYRDSGANVLTF.